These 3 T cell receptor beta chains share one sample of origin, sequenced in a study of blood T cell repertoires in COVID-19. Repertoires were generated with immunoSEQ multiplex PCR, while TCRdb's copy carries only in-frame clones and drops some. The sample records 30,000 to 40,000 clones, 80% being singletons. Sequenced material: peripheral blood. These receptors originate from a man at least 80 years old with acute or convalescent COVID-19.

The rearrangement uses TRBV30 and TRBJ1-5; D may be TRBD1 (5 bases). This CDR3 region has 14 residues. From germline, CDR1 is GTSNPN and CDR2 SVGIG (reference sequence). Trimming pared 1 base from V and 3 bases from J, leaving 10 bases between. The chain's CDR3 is CAWSGRGLNQPQHF. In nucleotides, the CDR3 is TGTGCCTGGAGTGGGCGGGGCCTCAATCAGCCCCAGCATTTT.

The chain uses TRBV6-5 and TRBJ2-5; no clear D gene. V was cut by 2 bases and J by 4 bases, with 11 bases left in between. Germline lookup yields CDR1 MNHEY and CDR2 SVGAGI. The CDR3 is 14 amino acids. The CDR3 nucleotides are TGTGCCAGCAGTTACGGCTCGTTTGGAGAGACCCAGTACTTC. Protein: CASSYGSFGETQYF.

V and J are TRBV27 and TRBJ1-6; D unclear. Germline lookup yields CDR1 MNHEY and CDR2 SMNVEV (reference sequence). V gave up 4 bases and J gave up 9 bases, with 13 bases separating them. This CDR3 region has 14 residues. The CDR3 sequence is CASSYTGFRSPLHF. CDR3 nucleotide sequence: TGTGCCAGCAGTTATACGGGGTTCCGTTCACCCCTCCACTTT.